This is a list of T cell receptor beta chains from one sample in a study of shared clonotypes between healthy human individuals. Repertoires were generated with immunoSEQ multiplex PCR, while TCRdb's copy carries only in-frame clones and drops some. The sample holds about 2.1 million clones, 85% to 95% seen once. Material: naive CD8+ T cells from PBMCs. The source of these receptors is a man younger than 35 in good health. Some clones in this sample may be carry-over from other donors' samples. Each CDR3 is given with its conserved first and last residue. Each record gives: D gene, V gene, J gene, clone size, CDR3 DNA, CDR3 protein. A D gene is named only where the DNA matches it firmly. The size field is filled for only some rows; it gives once, few, many or a size class.

d_gene: NA; v_gene: TRBV30; j_gene: TRBJ1-1; abundance: few; CDR3nt: TGTGCCTGGAGGCGGGAAGGACACCTGAACACTGAAGCTTTCTTT; CDR3aa: CAWRREGHLNTEAFF
d_gene: NA; v_gene: TRBV27; j_gene: TRBJ1-2; abundance: NA; CDR3nt: TGTGCCAGCCACCCGGAAGGTCTTGATGGCTACACCTTC; CDR3aa: CASHPEGLDGYTF
d_gene: TRBD1; v_gene: TRBV7-9; j_gene: TRBJ2-3; abundance: NA; CDR3nt: TGTGCCAGCAGCCCCTTGAGGGGACAGGGGGCTACAGATACGCAGTATTTT; CDR3aa: CASSPLRGQGATDTQYF
d_gene: TRBD1; v_gene: TRBV4-1; j_gene: TRBJ2-5; abundance: NA; CDR3nt: TGCGCCAGCAGCCAAGGCCGACAGGGGACCCAGTACTTC; CDR3aa: CASSQGRQGTQYF
d_gene: TRBD1; v_gene: TRBV27; j_gene: TRBJ1-5; abundance: NA; CDR3nt: TGTGCCAGCAGTACCAGGACAGGGGGAGGTCAGCCCCAGCATTTT; CDR3aa: CASSTRTGGGQPQHF
d_gene: NA; v_gene: TRBV29-1; j_gene: TRBJ1-2; abundance: NA; CDR3nt: TGCAGCGTCCACAACGGAGCGCAGGGAGACTATGGCTACACCTTC; CDR3aa: CSVHNGAQGDYGYTF
d_gene: NA; v_gene: TRBV27; j_gene: TRBJ2-7; abundance: NA; CDR3nt: TGTGCCAGCAGCCTACGAACAGCCTCCTACGAGCAGTACTTC; CDR3aa: CASSLRTASYEQYF
d_gene: TRBD2; v_gene: TRBV9; j_gene: TRBJ2-7; abundance: NA; CDR3nt: TGTGCCAGCAGCGTAGAGGCGGGGGACTACGAGCAGTACTTC; CDR3aa: CASSVEAGDYEQYF
d_gene: NA; v_gene: TRBV6-5; j_gene: TRBJ2-1; abundance: NA; CDR3nt: TGTGCCAGCAGTCCGACTAAATACAATGAGCAGTTCTTC; CDR3aa: CASSPTKYNEQFF
d_gene: NA; v_gene: TRBV7-9; j_gene: TRBJ2-7; abundance: once; CDR3nt: TGTGCCAGCAGCTTAGCGGGCGGCAGTTCCTACGAGCAGTACTTC; CDR3aa: CASSLAGGSSYEQYF
d_gene: NA; v_gene: TRBV27; j_gene: TRBJ2-7; abundance: NA; CDR3nt: TGTGCCAGCAGTTTATCTTGGACAAGGGGGCGGGAAGGCGAGCAGTACTTC; CDR3aa: CASSLSWTRGREGEQYF
d_gene: TRBD1; v_gene: TRBV2; j_gene: TRBJ2-7; abundance: NA; CDR3nt: TGTGCCAGCTACGCCGGGACAGGGCCCCACGAGCAGTACTTC; CDR3aa: CASYAGTGPHEQYF
d_gene: NA; v_gene: TRBV9; j_gene: TRBJ2-1; abundance: once; CDR3nt: TGTGCCAGCAGCGTTGGCGGTCTATACAATGAGCAGTTCTTC; CDR3aa: CASSVGGLYNEQFF
d_gene: TRBD2; v_gene: TRBV10-3; j_gene: TRBJ2-1; abundance: NA; CDR3nt: TGTGCCATCAATCAGGACGGATTGGGACTAGCGGGAGTCAATGAGCAGTTCTTC; CDR3aa: CAINQDGLGLAGVNEQFF
d_gene: NA; v_gene: TRBV4-3; j_gene: TRBJ2-7; abundance: NA; CDR3nt: TGCGCCAGCAGCCCGGGTTCCGGTCCCTACGAGCAGTACTTC; CDR3aa: CASSPGSGPYEQYF
d_gene: TRBD1; v_gene: TRBV11-2; j_gene: TRBJ1-1; abundance: NA; CDR3nt: TGTGCCAGCAGCTTAGAAGGGACAGGTGATGCTTTCTTT; CDR3aa: CASSLEGTGDAFF
d_gene: NA; v_gene: TRBV19; j_gene: TRBJ2-7; abundance: NA; CDR3nt: TGTGCCAGTAGTACCTTCGCTTCCGGGACGGATCCCTACGAGCAGTACTTC; CDR3aa: CASSTFASGTDPYEQYF
d_gene: TRBD1; v_gene: TRBV19; j_gene: TRBJ2-1; abundance: once; CDR3nt: TGTGCCAGTAGTGGATGGACAGGGGGTTCCTACAATGAGCAGTTCTTC; CDR3aa: CASSGWTGGSYNEQFF
d_gene: NA; v_gene: TRBV6-5; j_gene: TRBJ1-6; abundance: once; CDR3nt: TGTGCCAGCAGTTACGGCCAGGGCCCTTCACCCCTCCACTTT; CDR3aa: CASSYGQGPSPLHF
d_gene: NA; v_gene: TRBV12-2; j_gene: TRBJ2-7; abundance: NA; CDR3nt: TGTGCAAGTCGCGGGGTGCGGGAGGGTTACGAGCAGTACTTC; CDR3aa: CASRGVREGYEQYF
d_gene: TRBD2; v_gene: TRBV7-9; j_gene: TRBJ2-1; abundance: NA; CDR3nt: TGTGCCAGCAGCTTAGCCATAGCGGGAGGGCATGACAATGAGCAGTTCTTC; CDR3aa: CASSLAIAGGHDNEQFF
d_gene: TRBD1; v_gene: TRBV5-1; j_gene: TRBJ1-2; abundance: NA; CDR3nt: TGCGCCAGCCGAGGGACAGGGGCGAACTATGGCTACACCTTC; CDR3aa: CASRGTGANYGYTF
d_gene: NA; v_gene: TRBV6-5; j_gene: TRBJ2-1; abundance: once; CDR3nt: TGTGCCAGCTCCACAATGCCCAACTACAATGAGCAGTTCTTC; CDR3aa: CASSTMPNYNEQFF
d_gene: NA; v_gene: TRBV7-3; j_gene: TRBJ2-7; abundance: NA; CDR3nt: TGTGCCAGCAGCTTAATTAGGCAGGGTCATCGCGAGCAGTACTTC; CDR3aa: CASSLIRQGHREQYF
d_gene: NA; v_gene: TRBV2; j_gene: TRBJ2-7; abundance: NA; CDR3nt: TGTGCCAGCAGTGAAGACCGGGAAAAAGCTGAACTCTACGAGCAGTACTTC; CDR3aa: CASSEDREKAELYEQYF
d_gene: NA; v_gene: TRBV5-8; j_gene: TRBJ2-3; abundance: NA; CDR3nt: TGTGCCAGCACCGAAGGTGGGGCCAGCACAGATACGCAGTATTTT; CDR3aa: CASTEGGASTDTQYF
d_gene: NA; v_gene: TRBV29-1; j_gene: TRBJ2-1; abundance: NA; CDR3nt: TGCAGCGTTCCGGGGGACAGAGGGACCTCGCTCTTC; CDR3aa: CSVPGDRGTSLF
d_gene: TRBD2; v_gene: TRBV28; j_gene: TRBJ2-1; abundance: NA; CDR3nt: TGTGCCAGCAGTTCACCCCTAGCGGGAGGGGCCAGCGAGCAGTTCTTC; CDR3aa: CASSSPLAGGASEQFF
d_gene: TRBD2; v_gene: TRBV30; j_gene: TRBJ2-4; abundance: NA; CDR3nt: TGTGCCTGGAGTGCCCGGGGGGACAAAAACATTCAGTACTTC; CDR3aa: CAWSARGDKNIQYF
d_gene: TRBD2; v_gene: TRBV19; j_gene: TRBJ2-7; abundance: NA; CDR3nt: TGTGCCAGTAGTATTTTCCTAGCGGGACGATACGAGCAGTACTTC; CDR3aa: CASSIFLAGRYEQYF
d_gene: NA; v_gene: TRBV15; j_gene: TRBJ1-2; abundance: NA; CDR3nt: TGTGCCACCAGCAGCCTACCGACGGCGTACTATGGCTACACCTTC; CDR3aa: CATSSLPTAYYGYTF
d_gene: TRBD1; v_gene: TRBV19; j_gene: TRBJ2-7; abundance: NA; CDR3nt: TGTGCCAGTAGTGCACACCCGGGACAGGGGAGTCCCTCCTACGAGCAGTACTTC; CDR3aa: CASSAHPGQGSPSYEQYF